Presented here are 29 T cell receptor beta chains from one specimen sequenced in a study of T cell clones after liver transplantation. Generated by immunoSEQ multiplex PCR, the TCRdb table keeps only in-frame clones and is missing some. The sample lists 70,000 or so clones, about 92% occurring once. The input for sequencing was CD4+ T cells from blood, taken less than 28 months after liver transplant. Receptors originate from a human patient who received a liver transplant. The T cells may come from the graft donor.

This chain joins TRBV6-5 and TRBJ1-1, with D unresolved. Germline CDR1 and CDR2: MNHEY and SVGAGI. The V gene lost 8 bases and the J gene lost 0 bases, with 13 bases spanning the gap. CDR3 length equals 14 residues. The CDR3 protein is CASSEGGLNTEAFF. The CDR3 nucleotides are TGTGCCAGCTCCGAAGGCGGACTGAACACTGAAGCTTTCTTT.

This clone was observed once. The chain recombines TRBV6-5 with TRBJ1-2; TRBD1 might be the D (5 bases). V lost 6 bases and J 5 bases, leaving 16 bases between the germline ends. Germline V gene sequence: CDR1 MNHEY, CDR2 SVGAGI. The CDR3 extends over 14 amino acids. Written as DNA, the CDR3 is TGTGCCAGCAGCCTTGGGACGGCCATGTATGGCTACACCTTC. Protein sequence: CASSLGTAMYGYTF.

The chain is built from TRBV11-2 and TRBJ2-7; D is perhaps TRBD1 (5 bases). Looked up from germline, CDR1 is SGHAT and CDR2 is FQNNGV. Trimming removed 5 bases at V and 6 bases at J, with 11 bases between. The CDR3 contains 12 residues. CDR3 residues: CASSQIRGEQYF. The CDR3 DNA is TGTGCCAGCAGCCAAATTAGGGGCGAGCAGTACTTC.

The chain combines TRBV7-8 with TRBJ2-7; a possible D gene is TRBD2 (5 bases). The CDR3 has 12 amino acids. V lost 1 base, J lost 6 bases, and 7 bases lay in between. Per germline, CDR1 SGHVS and CDR2 FQNEAQ. CDR3 residues: CASSLDRGEQYF. In nucleotides, the CDR3 is TGTGCCAGCAGCTTAGACCGGGGCGAGCAGTACTTC.

This clone showed up just a few times. This chain joins TRBV27 and TRBJ1-2; the D gene is possibly TRBD1 (5 bases). CDR3 size: 15 residues. Looked up from germline, CDR1 is MNHEY and CDR2 is SMNVEV (reference sequence). V was cut by 2 bases and J by 4 bases, with 14 bases left in between. The CDR3 region has the DNA TGTGCCAGCAGTTTACGGGACTCGGGGCGCTATGGCTACACCTTC. The encoded protein is CASSLRDSGRYGYTF.

This clone was recorded a few times. V gene TRBV6-1 combines with J gene TRBJ2-2; D possibly corresponds to TRBD1 (5 bases). Germline loops: CDR1 MNHNS, CDR2 SASEGT. V was trimmed by 5 bases and J by 1 base, leaving 11 bases between them. The CDR3 has 15 amino acids. CDR3 amino acids: CASSSPGQNTGELFF. DNA for the CDR3: TGTGCCAGCAGTAGCCCCGGACAGAACACCGGGGAGCTGTTTTTT.

The V gene is TRBV6-4, the J gene TRBJ2-7, with D hard to call. Germline lookup yields CDR1 MRHNA and CDR2 SNTAGT. The CDR3 extends over 15 amino acids. Trimming pared 0 bases from V and 3 bases from J, leaving 12 bases between. CDR3 amino acids: CASSDSMARYYEQYF. As DNA, the CDR3 is TGTGCCAGCAGTGACTCGATGGCCAGATACTACGAGCAGTACTTC.

The gene calls are TRBV11-2 and TRBJ2-7; 9 bases map to TRBD1. Germline assignment: CDR1 SGHAT and CDR2 FQNNGV. CDR3 length: 15 amino acids. The V gene end was trimmed by 6 bases and the J gene end by 3 bases; junction bases not matched to a gene: 9. The CDR3, as DNA: TGTGCCAGCAGTTGGCGGACAGGGGTTGACTACGAGCAGTACTTC. Amino acids: CASSWRTGVDYEQYF.

The V and J genes are TRBV6-6 and TRBJ2-7; possibly TRBD2 for D (6 bases). This CDR3 spans 15 amino acids. Germline values: CDR1 MNHNY, CDR2 SVGAGI (reference sequence). V lost 0 bases and J 5 bases, leaving 14 bases between the germline ends. The CDR3 DNA reads TGTGCCAGCAGTTACTCTCTCACAGGAGGGGACGAGCAGTACTTC. Its translation is CASSYSLTGGDEQYF.

The chain uses TRBV4-2 and TRBJ2-3, with 10 bases fitting TRBD2. Germline V gene sequence: CDR1 LGHNA, CDR2 YNFKEQ. J gave up 4 bases and V 0 bases, and 10 bases lay outside the gene matches. There are 18 residues in the CDR3. The CDR3 bases are TGTGCCAGCAGCCAAGAAGCAAATCTAGCGGGAGTTTCAGATACGCAGTATTTT. This codes for CASSQEANLAGVSDTQYF.

The genes are TRBV6-5 and TRBJ2-2; D is unclear. Germline lookup yields CDR1 MNHEY and CDR2 SVGAGI. This CDR3 spans 13 amino acids. Trimming removed 3 bases at V and 5 bases at J, with 7 bases between. The chain's CDR3 is CASSYVETGELFF. CDR3 nucleotides: TGTGCCAGCAGTTATGTAGAAACCGGGGAGCTGTTTTTT.

The V and J genes are TRBV18 and TRBJ1-4; D is undetermined. V was cut by 1 base and J by 8 bases, with 11 bases left in between. CDR3 length: 14 amino acids. Per the germline V gene, CDR1 is KGHSH and CDR2 is LQKENI. The CDR3 DNA reads as TGTGCCAGCTCACCACGATTCGAGCGGGAAAAACTGTTTTTT. This sequence encodes CASSPRFEREKLFF.

The chain carries TRBV11-1 and TRBJ2-7; 8 nucleotides match TRBD2. This CDR3 has 15 residues. From germline, CDR1 is SGHAT and CDR2 FQDESV (reference sequence). The trim removed 5 bases at V and 2 bases at J, leaving 8 bases unmatched. The chain's CDR3 is CASSRSSGTTYEQYF. The CDR3 nucleotides read TGTGCCAGCAGCCGTAGTAGCGGGACCACCTACGAGCAGTACTTC.

The V and J genes are TRBV5-1 and TRBJ2-7, with D perhaps matching TRBD2 (5 bases). The germline V gene encodes CDR1 SGHRS and CDR2 YFSETQ. V was trimmed by 0 bases and J by 3 bases, leaving 16 bases between them. The CDR3 extends over 16 amino acids. CDR3 nucleotides: TGCGCCAGCAGCTTGGACCCCAGGAGGAAGGGCTACGAGCAGTACTTC. Translated, it gives CASSLDPRRKGYEQYF.

J is TRBJ2-1 and V is TRBV11-2; 7 bases are shared with TRBD1. In germline, CDR1 is SGHAT, CDR2 FQNNGV. The CDR3 contains 14 residues. The V segment lost 5 bases and the J segment 8 bases; nucleotides outside the gene matches: 9. The CDR3 here is CASSPTGVRDEQFF. The DNA of the CDR3 is TGTGCCAGCAGCCCTACAGGGGTGCGAGATGAGCAGTTCTTC.

The rearrangement joins TRBV5-1 to TRBJ1-1; D unclear. Between the trimmed V and J ends, which lost 0 bases and 3 bases, there was a span of 12 bases. This CDR3 comprises 15 residues. Germline-derived CDR1 and CDR2 are SGHRS and YFSETQ. The CDR3 nucleotides are TGCGCCAGCAGCTTGGCGGGGAATGGGTACACTGAAGCTTTCTTT. This codes for CASSLAGNGYTEAFF.

This chain uses TRBV5-6 with TRBJ1-2; a weak D match, TRBD1 (5 bases). V lost 0 bases and J 3 bases, leaving 12 bases between the germline ends. CDR3 size: 15 residues. Germline V gene sequence: CDR1 SGHDT, CDR2 YYEEEE. Here the CDR3 reads CASSLGAGRDYGYTF. The CDR3 DNA follows: TGTGCCAGCAGCTTGGGTGCAGGGAGGGACTATGGCTACACCTTC. Drawing the rest from reference TRBV5-6 and TRBJ1-2, the complete variable domain is DAGVTQSPTHLIKTRGQQVTLRCSPKSGHDTVSWYQQALGQGPQFIFQYYEEEERQRGNFPDRFSGHQFPNYSSELNVNALLLGDSALYLCASSLGAGRDYGYTFGSGTRLTVV.

The gene calls are TRBV5-4 and TRBJ2-2; 16 positions match TRBD2. J was trimmed by 7 bases and V by 4 bases; bases with no gene match: 10. The CDR3 totals 18 residues. Germline CDR1 and CDR2: SGHNT and YYREEE (reference sequence). In DNA form, the CDR3 reads TGTGCCAGCAGCACCGGGACTAGCGGGAGGGCCGAGATCGGGGAGCTGTTTTTT. Translation: CASSTGTSGRAEIGELFF.

The CDR3: CASSAKVNTEAFF. CDR3 sequence (DNA): TGTGCCAGCAGTGCTAAAGTGAACACTGAAGCTTTCTTT. The V gene is TRBV6-1, the J gene TRBJ1-1; D not resolved. The V and J ends lost 4 bases and 0 bases respectively, with 6 bases between them. This CDR3 comprises 13 residues. Germline V gene sequence: CDR1 MNHNS, CDR2 SASEGT.

V gene TRBV5-1 combines with J gene TRBJ2-1, with 7 bases fitting TRBD1. Germline V gives CDR1 SGHRS, CDR2 YFSETQ. The CDR3 runs 14 residues. The V segment lost 4 bases and the J segment 7 bases; nucleotides outside the gene matches: 8. The CDR3 DNA is TGCGCCAGCAGCCTTAACAGGGGAAGGAATGAGCAGTTCTTC. Protein product: CASSLNRGRNEQFF.

The chain combines TRBV7-9 with TRBJ2-7; 7 bases fit TRBD2. CDR1 and CDR2 from the germline V gene are SEHNR and FQNEAQ (reference sequence). Trimming at V came to 1 base and at J to 7 bases, leaving 4 bases not matched to a gene. CDR3 size: 13 residues. CDR3: CASSLVGRDEQYF. CDR3 nucleotide sequence: TGTGCCAGCAGCTTAGTGGGGAGGGATGAGCAGTACTTC.

The rearrangement links TRBV5-1 to TRBJ2-5; D gene ambiguous. Trimming took 4 bases from V and 2 from J, leaving 6 bases between them. The CDR3 length is 12 residues. Germline V gene data show CDR1 as SGHRS and CDR2 as YFSETQ. For the CDR3, the DNA is TGCGCCAGCAGCAGGCGGCAAGAGACCCAGTACTTC. Protein: CASSRRQETQYF.

CDR3 nucleotides: TGTGCCACGGGGGGGACAGTTGGCGAGCAGTACTTC. This gives the protein CATGGTVGEQYF. The chain has TRBV6-6 and TRBJ2-7; maybe TRBD2 (8 bases). Germline V lookup: CDR1 MNHNY, CDR2 SVGAGI (reference sequence). Trimming removed 10 bases at V and 6 bases at J, with 16 bases between. The CDR3 sequence is 12 residues long.

The J gene is TRBJ2-2, the V gene TRBV29-1; D unclear. Looked up from germline, CDR1 is SQVTM and CDR2 is ANQGSEA. The CDR3 extends over 14 amino acids. V lost 7 bases and J 1 base, leaving 13 bases between the germline ends. For the CDR3, the DNA is TGCAGCGCTTCTGGGCTAGTGAACACCGGGGAGCTGTTTTTT. Protein: CSASGLVNTGELFF.

The J gene is TRBJ1-5, the V gene TRBV6-6; 7 bases line up with TRBD1. Per the germline V gene, CDR1 is MNHNY and CDR2 is SVGAGI (reference sequence). V gave up 6 bases and J gave up 11 bases; unmatched junction bases: 16. This CDR3 comprises 15 residues. The CDR3 sequence: CASRLSRQGGKSQHF. The DNA of the CDR3 is TGTGCCAGCAGGCTCTCACGACAGGGAGGTAAGTCCCAGCATTTT.

V is TRBV28 and J is TRBJ2-1; TRBD1 matches 10 bases. CDR3 length equals 14 residues. V gave up 6 bases and J gave up 6 bases; unmatched junction bases: 5. Germline CDR1 is MDHEN and CDR2 is SYDVKM. Here the CDR3 DNA reads TGTGCCAGCAGGTGGGGACAGGGGCTCAATGAGCAGTTCTTC. Protein sequence: CASRWGQGLNEQFF.

V gene TRBV12-5 combines with J gene TRBJ2-1; D is perhaps TRBD2 (5 bases). This CDR3 is built from 14 residues. The V end lost 6 bases, the J end lost 6 bases, and 15 bases lay between the germline ends. Per germline, CDR1 LGHNT and CDR2 FRNRAP. The CDR3 DNA sequence: TGTGCTAGTGGCCGGGTTAGTGGAGGCAATGAGCAGTTCTTC. Translation: CASGRVSGGNEQFF.

The chain joins TRBV29-1 to TRBJ2-5, with 9 bases lining up with TRBD2. This CDR3 contains 12 residues. V was pared by 5 bases and J by 5 bases, with 3 bases of the junction left unmatched. Germline values: CDR1 SQVTM, CDR2 ANQGSEA. The CDR3 is CSVMREGETQYF. CDR3 DNA: TGCAGCGTTATGCGGGAGGGTGAGACCCAGTACTTC.

V gene TRBV2 combines with J gene TRBJ2-6; the D is unclear. Germline-derived CDR1 and CDR2 are SNHLY and FYNNEI. The CDR3 sequence is 14 residues long. V was clipped by 6 bases and J by 0 bases, with 6 bases between them. The CDR3 loop reads CASRQLSGANVLTF. CDR3 sequence (DNA): TGTGCCAGCAGACAACTCTCTGGGGCCAACGTCCTGACTTTC.